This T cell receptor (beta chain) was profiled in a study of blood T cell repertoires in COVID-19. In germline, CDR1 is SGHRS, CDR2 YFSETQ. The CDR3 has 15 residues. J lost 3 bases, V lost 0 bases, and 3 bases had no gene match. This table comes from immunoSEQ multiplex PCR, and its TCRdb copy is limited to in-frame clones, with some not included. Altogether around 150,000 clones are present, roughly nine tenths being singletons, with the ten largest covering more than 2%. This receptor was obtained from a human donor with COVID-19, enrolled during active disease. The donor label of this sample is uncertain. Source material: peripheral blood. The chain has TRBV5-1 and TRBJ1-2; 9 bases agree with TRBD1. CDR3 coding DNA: TGCGCCAGCAGCTTGGGACAGGGGGGAGACTATGGCTACACCTTC. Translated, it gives CASSLGQGGDYGYTF.